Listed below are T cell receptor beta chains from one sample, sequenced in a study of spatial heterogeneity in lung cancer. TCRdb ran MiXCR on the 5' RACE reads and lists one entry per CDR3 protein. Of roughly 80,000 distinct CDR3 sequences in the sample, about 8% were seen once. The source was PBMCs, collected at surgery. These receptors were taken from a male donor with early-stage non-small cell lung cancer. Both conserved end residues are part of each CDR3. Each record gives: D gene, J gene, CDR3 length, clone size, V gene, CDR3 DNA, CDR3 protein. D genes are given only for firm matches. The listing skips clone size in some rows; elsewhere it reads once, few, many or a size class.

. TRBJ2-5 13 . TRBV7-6 TGTGCCAGCAGCCTTAGTCCCTCAGAGACCCAGTACTTC CASSLSPSETQYF
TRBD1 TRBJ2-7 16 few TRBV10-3 TGTGCCATCAGGGACCCGGGACAGGGGGCCTCCTACGAGCAGTACTTC CAIRDPGQGASYEQYF
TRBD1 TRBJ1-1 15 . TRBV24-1 TGTGCCACCAGTGATCCCGGGACAGGAGGAACTGAAGCTTTCTTT CATSDPGTGGTEAFF
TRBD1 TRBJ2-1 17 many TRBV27 TGTGCCAGCAGTTTATCGGAAGGGGACAGTTCCTACAATGAGCAGTTCTTC CASSLSEGDSSYNEQFF
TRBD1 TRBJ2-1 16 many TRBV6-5 TGTGCCAGCTCTACAAGGACGGGACAGGGTCCCAATGAGCAGTTCTTC CASSTRTGQGPNEQFF
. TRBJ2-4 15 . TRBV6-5 TGTGCCAGCAGTTACTCGGGACTACCAGGGGAGATTCAGTACTTC CASSYSGLPGEIQYF
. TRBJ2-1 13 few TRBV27 TGTGCCAGCAGTTTCAACCGGGGCCATGAGCAGTTCTTC CASSFNRGHEQFF
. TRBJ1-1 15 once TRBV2 TGTGCCAGCAGTCTTCCCGGGCCTTTGAACACTGAAGCTTTCTTT CASSLPGPLNTEAFF
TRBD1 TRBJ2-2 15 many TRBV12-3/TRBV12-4 TGTGCCAGCAGTTTCGGGGACAGGGGCGCCGGGGAGCTGTTTTTT CASSFGDRGAGELFF
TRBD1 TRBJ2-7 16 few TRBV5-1 TGCGCCAGCAGCTCCCCGTACAGGGGTAAAACCTACGAGCAGTACTTC CASSSPYRGKTYEQYF
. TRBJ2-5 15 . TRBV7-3 TGTGCCAGCAGCCGATACTCGACTCGACAAGAGACCCAGTACTTC CASSRYSTRQETQYF